This TCR beta chain was captured by sequencing in a study of cytomegalovirus exposure and HLA in healthy donors. Overall study context: A prior study identified some 100 million unique TCR beta sequences from some 200 million T cells. Tens of millions of unique TCRs from HLA-typed donors made up an early data release. Study-level results: According to a later analysis, donors in an Asian-associated ancestry cluster reportedly had fewer N-insertions than the roughly 670-donor mean.

Trimming at V came to 4 bases and at J to 3 bases, leaving 4 bases not matched to a gene. Germline CDR1 reads SGHNT; CDR2 reads YYREEE (reference sequence). The CDR3 runs to 16 residues. Amplification used 60 Vbeta primers and 13 Jbeta primers. The repertoire was sequenced with immunoSEQ multiplex PCR; TCRdb's copy has only in-frame clones and lacks some. The table includes 99,000 or so clones, around 84% detected once. Concerning this clone: What it binds is not known.

Sequencing used PBMCs. This TCR was sampled from a man younger than 40 in good health and CMV-seronegative. V usage is TRBV5-4 and J usage is TRBJ2-3, with 14 bases aligning to TRBD2. The CDR3, as DNA: TGTGCCAGCAGCAAAGGACTAGCGGGGGGTACAGATACGCAGTATTTT. It codes for CASSKGLAGGTDTQYF.